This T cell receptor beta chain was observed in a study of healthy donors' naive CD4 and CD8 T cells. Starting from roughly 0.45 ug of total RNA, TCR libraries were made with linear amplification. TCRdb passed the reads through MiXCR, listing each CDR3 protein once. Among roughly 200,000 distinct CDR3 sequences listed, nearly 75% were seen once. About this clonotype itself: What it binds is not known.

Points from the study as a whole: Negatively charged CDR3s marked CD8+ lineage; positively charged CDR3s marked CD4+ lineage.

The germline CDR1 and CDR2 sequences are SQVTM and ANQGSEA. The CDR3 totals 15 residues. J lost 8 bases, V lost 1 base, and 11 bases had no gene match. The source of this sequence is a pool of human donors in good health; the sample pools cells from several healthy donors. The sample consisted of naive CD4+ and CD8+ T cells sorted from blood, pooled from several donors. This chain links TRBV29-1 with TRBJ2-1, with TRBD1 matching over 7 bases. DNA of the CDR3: TGCAGCGTTGAAGCTAAAGGCGACAGGGTGGATGAGCAGTTCTTC. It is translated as CSVEAKGDRVDEQFF.